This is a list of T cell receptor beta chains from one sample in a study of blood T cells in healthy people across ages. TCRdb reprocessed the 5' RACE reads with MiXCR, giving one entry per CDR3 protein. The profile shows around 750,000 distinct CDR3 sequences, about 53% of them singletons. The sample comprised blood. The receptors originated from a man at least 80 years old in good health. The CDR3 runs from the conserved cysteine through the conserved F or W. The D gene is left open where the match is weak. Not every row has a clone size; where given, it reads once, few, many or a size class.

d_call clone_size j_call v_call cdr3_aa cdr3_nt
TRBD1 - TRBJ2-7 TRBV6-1 CVSSTGTGGNEQYF TGTGTCAGCTCGACCGGGACAGGGGGCAACGAGCAGTACTTC
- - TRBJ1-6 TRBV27 CASSPNNSPLHF TGTGCCAGCAGCCCTAATAATTCACCCCTCCACTTT
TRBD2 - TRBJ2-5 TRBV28 CASSSPYELAAQETQYF TGTGCCAGCAGTTCCCCCTATGAGCTAGCGGCCCAAGAGACCCAGTACTTC
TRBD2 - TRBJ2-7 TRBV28 CASSFLGGRDSYEQYF TGTGCCAGCAGTTTTCTGGGTGGGAGGGACTCCTACGAGCAGTACTTC
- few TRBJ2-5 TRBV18 CASSLAGQTQYF TGTGCCAGCTCACTGGCCGGGCAGACCCAGTACTTC
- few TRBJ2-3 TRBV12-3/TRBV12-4 CASSFRGGRKDTQYF TGTGCCAGCAGTTTCCGCGGAGGGAGAAAAGATACGCAGTATTTT
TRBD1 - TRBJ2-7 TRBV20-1 CSAANRDSRYEQYF TGCAGTGCTGCTAACCGGGACAGTCGTTACGAGCAGTACTTC
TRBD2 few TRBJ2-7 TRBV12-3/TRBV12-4 CASSLELAGAPRNEQYF TGTGCCAGCAGTTTAGAACTAGCGGGAGCCCCTCGGAACGAGCAGTACTTC
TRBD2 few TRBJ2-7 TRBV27 CASTSVASGSYEQYF TGTGCCAGCACCTCCGTGGCTAGCGGGTCTTACGAGCAGTACTTC
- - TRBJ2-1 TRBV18 CASSPRALGDNEQFF TGTGCCAGCTCACCAAGAGCCCTTGGAGACAATGAGCAGTTCTTC
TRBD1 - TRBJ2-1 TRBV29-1 CSVEDFRRQGDNEQFF TGCAGCGTTGAAGATTTTCGGAGACAGGGCGACAATGAGCAGTTCTTC
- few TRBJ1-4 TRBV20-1 CSAPLTPEKLFF TGCAGTGCCCCTTTGACTCCGGAAAAACTGTTTTTT
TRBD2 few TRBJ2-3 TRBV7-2 CASSGLAGVHRYAYF TGTGCCAGCAGTGGACTAGCGGGAGTTCACAGATACGCGTATTTT
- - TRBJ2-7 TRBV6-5 CASRALGTPYEQYF TGTGCCAGCAGGGCCCTCGGGACTCCCTACGAGCAGTACTTC
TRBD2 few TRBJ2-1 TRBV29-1 CSDPLLAGGPNEQFF TGCAGCGATCCCTTACTAGCGGGAGGGCCTAATGAGCAGTTCTTC
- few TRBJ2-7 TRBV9 CASSVEVGSAYEQYF TGTGCCAGCAGCGTAGAGGTGGGGTCCGCCTACGAGCAGTACTTC
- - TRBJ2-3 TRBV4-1 CASSHRVTSTDTQYF TGCGCCAGCAGCCACAGGGTGACGAGCACAGATACGCAGTATTTT
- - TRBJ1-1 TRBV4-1 CASSILGAGLYTEAFF TGCGCCAGCAGCATCCTGGGAGCGGGCCTTTACACTGAAGCTTTCTTT
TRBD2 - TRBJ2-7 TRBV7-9 CASSLAASGDYEQYF TGTGCCAGCAGCTTAGCGGCTAGCGGGGACTACGAGCAGTACTTC
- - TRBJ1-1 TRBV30 CAWSVGGTTEAFF TGTGCCTGGAGTGTGGGGGGGACCACTGAAGCTTTCTTT
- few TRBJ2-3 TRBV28 CASSLLDMAGSTDTQYF TGTGCCAGCAGCCTTTTAGACATGGCTGGGAGCACAGATACGCAGTATTTT
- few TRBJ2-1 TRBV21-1 CAIPGTGGSRLAVPKQFF TGTGCCATCCCCGGGACAGGGGGCTCCCGGCTAGCGGTCCCTAAGCAGTTCTTC